Each of the 30 T cell receptor beta chains below was sequenced from the same sample in a study of T cells in Graves' hyperthyroidism and ophthalmopathy. The TCR beta CDR3 regions underwent amplification using RNA transcripts as the source. First-round RT-PCR with HTBI primers amplified the TCR CDR3 region. TCRdb analysed the multiplex PCR reads with MiXCR anew, one entry per CDR3 protein. In the table there are roughly 510,000 distinct CDR3 sequences, around 43% of which are singletons. The sample taken for sequencing was peripheral blood or thyroid tissue (not recorded which). Source of these receptors: an adult woman with Graves' disease, either hyperthyroidism or ophthalmopathy (not recorded which).

With respect to this clonotype: This could be a read error, since a much larger clone is one nucleotide away. The chain uses TRBV20-1 and TRBJ2-7; 10 nucleotides align to TRBD2. Germline V gene data show CDR1 as DFQATT and CDR2 as SNEGSKA (reference sequence). The CDR3 loop spans 16 amino acids. CDR3 in DNA: TGCAGTGCCCCGCCTAGCGGGAGCCCAGCGGGAAGGGAGCAGTGCTTC. Protein: CSAPPSGSPAGREQCF.

V gene TRBV4-1 combines with J gene TRBJ1-6; D remains ambiguous. Germline loops: CDR1 MGHRA, CDR2 YSYEKL. The CDR3 runs to 14 residues. V dropped 0 bases and J dropped 10 bases, with 10 bases sitting between them. In DNA, the CDR3 is TGCGCCAGCAGCCAAGACGTTCGGTGGTCACCCCTCCACTTT. This gives the protein CASSQDVRWSPLHF.

This clonotype appeared once. This chain connects TRBV10-3 to TRBJ1-2; 7 nucleotides match TRBD1. Germline V lookup: CDR1 ENHRY, CDR2 SYGVKD. The CDR3 is made up of 13 amino acids. V lost 3 bases to trimming and J lost 4 bases; unmatched junction nucleotides: 2. The CDR3: CAISDAGGYGYTF. In nucleotides, the CDR3 is TGTGCCATCAGTGACGCAGGGGGCTATGGCTACACCTTC.

The rearrangement joins TRBV20-1 to TRBJ1-5, with 9 bases aligning to TRBD1. This CDR3 has 14 residues. After removal of 8 bases from V and 2 bases from J, the junction contained 7 bases not matched to a gene. CDR1 and CDR2 from the germline V gene are DFQATT and SNEGSKA (reference sequence). CDR3 sequence: CSTNRGRGNQPQHF. The CDR3 DNA reads TGCAGTACCAACAGGGGGCGAGGCAATCAGCCCCAGCATTTT.

The table lists this clonotype with many counts. The chain links TRBV6-5 to TRBJ2-5; 13 nucleotides match TRBD2. Germline V gives CDR1 MNHEY, CDR2 SVGAGI. The CDR3 is made up of 16 amino acids. V shed 11 bases and J 5 bases; nucleotides not matched to a gene: 14. The CDR3 DNA reads as TGTGCCCACAAGCCCCGTGGACTAGCGGGAGATGAGACCCAGTACTTC. It yields the protein CAHKPRGLAGDETQYF.

This clonotype has ten or more counts. This chain links TRBV6-1 with TRBJ1-5, with D hard to call. The V end was cut by 4 bases, the J end by 0 bases, with 4 bases between. This CDR3 region has 13 residues. From germline, CDR1 is MNHNS and CDR2 SASEGT. The CDR3 coding sequence is TGTGCCAGCAGTGCGGGTAGCAATCAGCCCCAGCATTTT. Translating it yields CASSAGSNQPQHF.

This clonotype was counted at least ten times. The J gene is TRBJ1-1, the V gene TRBV29-1; TRBD1 might be the D (6 bases). In germline, CDR1 is SQVTM, CDR2 ANQGSEA. This CDR3 has 15 amino acids. V was trimmed by 6 bases and J by 0 bases, leaving 17 bases between them. The CDR3 DNA sequence: TGCAGCGTCCAAACGACGGGGGGCATGAACACTGAAGCTTTCTTT. Its translation: CSVQTTGGMNTEAFF.

This clonotype was observed a handful of times. V gene TRBV12-3 or TRBV12-4 combines with J gene TRBJ2-3, with TRBD1 as a possible D gene (6 bases). CDR3 length equals 14 residues. V lost 0 bases to trimming and J lost 4 bases, with 8 bases between them. In DNA form, the CDR3 reads TGTGCCAGCAGTTTAGCAGGGGGTCCAGATACGCAGTATTTT. It is translated as CASSLAGGPDTQYF.

Worth noting for this clonotype: A read error may account for a junction end that differs from germline. The chain links TRBV10-3 to TRBJ1-2, with TRBD1 matching over 7 bases. The CDR3 extends over 14 amino acids. The germline gives CDR1 ENHRY, CDR2 SYGVKD. Here the CDR3 reads CASSSGGPTYGYTF. The CDR3, as DNA: TGTGCCAGCAGTTCAGGGGGACCCACTTATGGCTACACCTTC.

This chain connects TRBV7-9 to TRBJ1-6, with 7 bases identical to TRBD1. This CDR3 spans 15 amino acids. Germline V lookup: CDR1 SEHNR, CDR2 FQNEAQ (reference sequence). The J segment lost 7 bases and the V segment lost 5 bases, leaving 8 bases of the junction unmatched. This CDR3 reads CASSPPSGQNSPLHF. The CDR3 region has the DNA TGTGCCAGCAGCCCCCCTTCGGGACAGAATTCACCCCTCCACTTT. Looking up the rest from reference TRBV7-9 and TRBJ1-6 gives the full variable domain: DTGVSQNPRHKITKRGQNVTFRCDPISEHNRLYWYRQTLGQGPEFLTYFQNEAQLEKSRLLSDRFSAERPKGSFSTLEIQRTEQGDSAMYLCASSPPSGQNSPLHFGNGTRLTVT.

At least ten counts were recorded for this clonotype. The V call is TRBV20-1, the J call TRBJ1-1, with D perhaps matching TRBD1 (5 bases). The CDR3 spans 15 residues. V shed 5 bases and J shed 5 bases, with 21 bases lying between them. Germline CDR1 DFQATT, CDR2 SNEGSKA (reference sequence). The DNA for the CDR3 is TGCAGTGCTCGGGTGAACCCCCACTCAGGGACTGAAGCTTTCTTT. This gives the protein CSARVNPHSGTEAFF.

The chain uses TRBV5-4 and TRBJ1-6; 10 bases line up with TRBD1. This CDR3 contains 13 residues. CDR1 and CDR2 from the germline V gene are SGHNT and YYREEE (reference sequence). V was pared by 3 bases and J by 9 bases, with 0 bases of the junction left unmatched. CDR3 in DNA: TGTGCCAGCAGCTGGGACAGGGGTTCACCCCTCCACTTT. Amino acid sequence: CASSWDRGSPLHF. Filled out from reference TRBV5-4 and TRBJ1-6, the complete variable domain reads ETGVTQSPTHLIKTRGQQVTLRCSSQSGHNTVSWYQQALGQGPQFIFQYYREEENGRGNFPPRFSGLQFPNYSSELNVNALELDDSALYLCASSWDRGSPLHFGNGTRLTVT.

V and J are TRBV20-1 and TRBJ2-2; 14 nucleotides align to TRBD2. The CDR3 is 17 residues long. V gave up 2 bases and J gave up 4 bases; unmatched junction bases: 6. Germline CDR1 is DFQATT and CDR2 is SNEGSKA (reference sequence). The CDR3 DNA sequence: TGCAGTGCTAGACCCGGACTAGCGGGAGGACCCACCGGGGAGCTGTTTTTT. Translation gives CSARPGLAGGPTGELFF.

The chain is built from TRBV10-3 and TRBJ2-7; D not resolved. Per germline, CDR1 ENHRY and CDR2 SYGVKD. V lost 0 bases and J 0 bases, leaving 6 bases between the germline ends. This CDR3 is 14 amino acids long. CDR3 coding DNA: TGTGCCATCAGTGAGTCGACTGACTCCTACGAGCAGTACTTC. Encoded protein: CAISESTDSYEQYF.

This clonotype was detected a few times. Relative to the germline gene, one junction end is altered; a read error may explain this. This rearrangement joins TRBV19 to TRBJ1-1; D is ambiguous. The CDR3 loop spans 14 amino acids. Germline loops: CDR1 LNHDA, CDR2 SQIVND (reference sequence). Here the CDR3 reads CASSIRPANSEAFF. As DNA, the CDR3 is TGTGCCAGTAGTATCAGGCCCGCGAACAGTGAAGCTTTCTTT. The entire variable domain, with the rest obtained from reference TRBV19 and TRBJ1-1, is as follows: DGGITQSPKYLFRKEGQNVTLSCEQNLNHDAMYWYRQDPGQGLRLIYYSQIVNDFQKGDIAEGYSVSREKKESFPLTVTSAQKNPTAFYLCASSIRPANSEAFFGQGTRLTVV.

A remark on this clonotype: A much larger clone lies one base from this, so it may be a read error. This chain uses TRBV4-1 with TRBJ1-4; no firm D call. Trimming removed 4 bases at V and 7 bases at J, with 10 bases between. The CDR3 contains 13 residues. CDR1 and CDR2 (germline): MGHRA, YSYEKL. The CDR3 loop is CASSLIVVEKLFF. The DNA of the CDR3 is TGCGCCAGCAGCCTCATAGTCGTTGAAAAACTGTTTTTT.

The chain couples TRBV5-6 to TRBJ2-7; D might be TRBD1 (6 bases). Germline values: CDR1 SGHDT, CDR2 YYEEEE. This CDR3 is 15 amino acids long. The V end was cut by 2 bases, the J end by 3 bases, with 15 bases between. This chain's CDR3 is CASSLGSGHHYEQYF. The CDR3 DNA reads as TGTGCCAGCAGCTTAGGATCGGGACACCACTACGAGCAGTACTTC.

This clonotype has more than one count but fewer than ten. The V and J genes are TRBV4-1 and TRBJ1-5; D perhaps matches TRBD1 (5 bases). This CDR3 is built from 17 residues. Germline CDR1 MGHRA, CDR2 YSYEKL. Trimming took off 3 bases at V and 5 bases at J, with 20 bases between the two ends. The CDR3 sequence is CASSHPLRGGWYQPQHF. The CDR3 region has the DNA TGCGCCAGCAGCCACCCTCTGCGGGGGGGATGGTATCAGCCCCAGCATTTT.

This chain joins TRBV9 and TRBJ2-5; no firm D call. Germline-derived CDR1 and CDR2 are SGDLS and YYNGEE. This CDR3 contains 13 residues. The germline V and J ends were trimmed by 3 bases and 1 base, with 7 bases remaining between them. The CDR3 sequence: CASSERPQETQYF. DNA of the CDR3: TGTGCCAGCAGCGAGCGTCCCCAAGAGACCCAGTACTTC.

This clonotype was observed at least ten times. The chain employs TRBV2 and TRBJ1-1; possibly TRBD1 for D (5 bases). The CDR3 is made up of 14 amino acids. V gave up 3 bases and J gave up 6 bases, with 14 bases separating them. Germline V CDR1 and CDR2: SNHLY, FYNNEI. The CDR3 reads CASSDQQGSPEAFF. The CDR3 nucleotides read TGTGCCAGCAGTGACCAGCAGGGATCTCCTGAAGCTTTCTTT. The variable domain in full, completed from reference TRBV2 and TRBJ1-1, reads EPEVTQTPSHQVTQMGQEVILRCVPISNHLYFYWYRQILGQKVEFLVSFYNNEISEKSEIFDDQFSVERPDGSNFTLKIRSTKLEDSAMYFCASSDQQGSPEAFFGQGTRLTVV.

V and J are TRBV19 and TRBJ1-2, with 9 bases fitting TRBD1. Unmatched junction bases numbered 6, after V lost 2 bases and J lost 2 bases. The CDR3 contains 16 residues. The germline CDR1 and CDR2 sequences are LNHDA and SQIVND (reference sequence). In DNA form, the CDR3 reads TGTGCCAGTAGTATATTCGGGACAGGGTCAAACTATGGCTACACCTTC. It encodes CASSIFGTGSNYGYTF.

The table lists this clonotype with a count of one. This chain links TRBV2 with TRBJ1-5; D possibly corresponds to TRBD1 (5 bases). V dropped 7 bases and J dropped 11 bases, with 24 bases sitting between them. The V gene's germline CDR1 is SNHLY and CDR2 FYNNEI. The CDR3 has 15 amino acids. The CDR3 protein is CASIRTGTGQETQHF. In nucleotides, the CDR3 is TGTGCCAGCATTCGGACTGGGACTGGACAAGAGACCCAGCATTTT.

The sample holds many counts of this clonotype. Relative to the germline gene, one junction end is altered; a read error may explain this. V and J are TRBV5-1 and TRBJ1-1; maybe TRBD1 (5 bases). This CDR3 contains 14 residues. Germline assignment: CDR1 SGHRS and CDR2 YFSETQ. The CDR3 region has the DNA TGCGCCAGCAGCTGGGCAGGGTTGAAAACTGAAGCTTTCTTT. This encodes CASSWAGLKTEAFF.

This clonotype was detected only a few times. The J gene is TRBJ2-5, the V gene TRBV10-2; D is possibly TRBD1 or TRBD2 (5 bases each). Trimming stripped 6 bases from V and 5 bases from J, with 16 bases between. This CDR3 has 14 amino acids. CDR1 is WSHSY and CDR2 is SAAADI in the germline V gene. This chain's CDR3 is CASREGYHRETQYF. The CDR3 DNA is TGCGCCAGCAGAGAGGGCTATCACAGGGAGACCCAGTACTTC.

This clonotype was counted many times. Sequence at one end of the junction differs from germline and may be a read error. The chain couples TRBV7-9 to TRBJ2-7; no firm D call. CDR1 and CDR2 (germline): SEHNR, FQNEAQ (reference sequence). This CDR3 is 13 amino acids long. This CDR3 reads CASSRVSTYKQYF. In DNA, the CDR3 is TGTGCCAGCAGTAGGGTAAGCACCTACAAGCAGTACTTC.

This chain connects TRBV20-1 to TRBJ1-1; D uncertain. Trimming stripped 5 bases from V and 1 base from J, with 11 bases between. The CDR3 contains 13 residues. CDR1 is DFQATT, CDR2 SNEGSKA, per germline (reference sequence). The CDR3 coding sequence is TGCAGTGCTGCCGATCCGGGGAACACTGAAGCTTTCTTT. Amino acid sequence: CSAADPGNTEAFF.

This clonotype was observed many times. V usage is TRBV29-1 and J usage is TRBJ2-2, with D perhaps matching TRBD1 (5 bases). V shed 7 bases and J shed 3 bases, with 9 bases lying between them. CDR3 length equals 12 residues. Germline CDR1 and CDR2: SQVTM and ANQGSEA. The CDR3 here is CSAREYTGELFF. CDR3 in DNA: TGCAGCGCCAGGGAATACACCGGGGAGCTGTTTTTT.

This clonotype was seen ten or more times. The chain couples TRBV20-1 to TRBJ2-7, with D tentatively TRBD1 or TRBD2 (7 bases each). This CDR3 has 15 amino acids. Germline CDR1 is DFQATT and CDR2 is SNEGSKA (reference sequence). Trimming left V 0 bases short and J 5 bases short, with 17 bases between. CDR3 in DNA: TGCAGTGCTAGAGACCCAGGGGGGGCGGAGAACGAGCAGTACTTC. Translated, it gives CSARDPGGAENEQYF.

Remarks on this clonotype: A junction boundary mismatches the germline segment, possibly from a read error. V and J are TRBV7-2 and TRBJ2-2; 8 bases map to TRBD2. This CDR3 has 16 residues. Germline V gene lookup returns CDR1 SGHTA and CDR2 FQGNSA. The CDR3 here is CASRPLVSGNTGELFF. The CDR3 DNA sequence: TGTGCCAGCAGGCCCTTAGTTAGCGGGAACACCGGGGAGCTTTTTTTT. Full variable domain (outside the CDR3, taken from reference TRBV7-2 and TRBJ2-2): GAGVSQSPSNKVTEKGKDVELRCDPISGHTALYWYRQSLGQGLEFLIYFQGNSAPDKSGLPSDRFSAERTGGSVSTLTIQRTQQEDSAVYLCASRPLVSGNTGELFFGEGSRLTVL.

The rearrangement uses TRBV5-5 and TRBJ1-3; no clear D. The V and J ends lost 1 base and 0 bases respectively, with 14 bases between them. The germline V gene encodes CDR1 SGHKS and CDR2 YYEKEE (reference sequence). This CDR3 comprises 17 residues. CDR3 region: CASSLSPDGNSGNTIYF. The DNA of the CDR3 is TGTGCCAGCAGCTTGTCCCCCGACGGGAACTCTGGAAACACCATATATTTT.